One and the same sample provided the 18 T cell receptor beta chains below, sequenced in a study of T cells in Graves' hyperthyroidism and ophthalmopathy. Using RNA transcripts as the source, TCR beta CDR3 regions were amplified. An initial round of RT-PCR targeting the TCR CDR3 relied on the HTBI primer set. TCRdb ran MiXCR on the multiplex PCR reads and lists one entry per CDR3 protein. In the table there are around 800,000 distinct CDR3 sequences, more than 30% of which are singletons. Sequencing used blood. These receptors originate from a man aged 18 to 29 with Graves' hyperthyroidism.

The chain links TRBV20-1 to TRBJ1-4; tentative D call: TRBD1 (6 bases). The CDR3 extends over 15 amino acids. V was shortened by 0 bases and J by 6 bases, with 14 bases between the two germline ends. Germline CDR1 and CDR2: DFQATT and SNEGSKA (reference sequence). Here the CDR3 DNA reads TGCAGTGCTAGAGATCCGACAGGCCAAGATGAAAAACTGTTTTTT. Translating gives CSARDPTGQDEKLFF.

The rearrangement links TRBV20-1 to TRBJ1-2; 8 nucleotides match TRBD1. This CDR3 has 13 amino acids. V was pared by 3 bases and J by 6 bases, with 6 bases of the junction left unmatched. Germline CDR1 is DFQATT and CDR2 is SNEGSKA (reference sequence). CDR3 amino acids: CSARHRGGNGYTF. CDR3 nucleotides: TGCAGTGCTAGGCACAGGGGGGGAAATGGCTACACCTTC.

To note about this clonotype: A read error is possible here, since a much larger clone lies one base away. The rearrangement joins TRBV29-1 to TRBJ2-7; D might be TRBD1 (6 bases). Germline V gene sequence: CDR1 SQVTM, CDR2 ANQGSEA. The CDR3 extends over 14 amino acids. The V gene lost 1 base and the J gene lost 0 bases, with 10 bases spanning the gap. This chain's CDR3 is CSVEVRGRSYEQYF. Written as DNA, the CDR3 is TGCAGCGTTGAAGTCAGGGGTCGCTCCTACGAGCAGTACTTC.

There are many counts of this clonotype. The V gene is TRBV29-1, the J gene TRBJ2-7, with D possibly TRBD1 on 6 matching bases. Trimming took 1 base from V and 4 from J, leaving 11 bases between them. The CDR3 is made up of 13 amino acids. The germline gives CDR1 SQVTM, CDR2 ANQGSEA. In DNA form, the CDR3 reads TGCAGCGTTGAAGCAGGGGACCTTTACGAGCAGTACTTC. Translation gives CSVEAGDLYEQYF.

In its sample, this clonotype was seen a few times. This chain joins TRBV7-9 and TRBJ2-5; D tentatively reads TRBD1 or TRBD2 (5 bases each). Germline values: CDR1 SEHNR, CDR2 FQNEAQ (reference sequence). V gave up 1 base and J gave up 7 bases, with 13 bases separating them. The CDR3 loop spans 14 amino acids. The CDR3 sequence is CASSLDGGFATQYF. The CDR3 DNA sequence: TGTGCCAGCAGCTTAGATGGGGGATTTGCGACCCAGTACTTC. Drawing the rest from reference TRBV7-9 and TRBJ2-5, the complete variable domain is DTGVSQNPRHKITKRGQNVTFRCDPISEHNRLYWYRQTLGQGPEFLTYFQNEAQLEKSRLLSDRFSAERPKGSFSTLEIQRTEQGDSAMYLCASSLDGGFATQYFGPGTRLLVL.

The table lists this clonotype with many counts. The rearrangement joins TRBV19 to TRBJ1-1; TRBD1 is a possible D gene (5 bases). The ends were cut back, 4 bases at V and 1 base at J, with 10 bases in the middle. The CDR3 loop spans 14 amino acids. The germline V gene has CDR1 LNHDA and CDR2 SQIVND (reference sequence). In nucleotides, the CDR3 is TGTGCCAGTAGTAAAGGGACGGAGAACACTGAAGCTTTCTTT. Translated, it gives CASSKGTENTEAFF.

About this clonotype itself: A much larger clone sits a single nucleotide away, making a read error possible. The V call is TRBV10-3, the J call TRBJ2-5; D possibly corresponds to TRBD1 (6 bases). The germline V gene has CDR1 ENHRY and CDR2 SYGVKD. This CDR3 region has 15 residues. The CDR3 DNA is TGTGTCATCAGTTCTCCTGACAGGTCACAAGAGACCCAGTACTTC. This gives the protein CVISSPDRSQETQYF.

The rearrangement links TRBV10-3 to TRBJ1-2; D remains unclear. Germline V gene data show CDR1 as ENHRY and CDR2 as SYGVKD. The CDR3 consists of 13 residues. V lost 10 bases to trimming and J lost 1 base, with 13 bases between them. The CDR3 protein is CATGRTINYGYTF. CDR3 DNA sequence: TGTGCCACCGGGCGGACCATTAACTATGGCTACACCTTC.

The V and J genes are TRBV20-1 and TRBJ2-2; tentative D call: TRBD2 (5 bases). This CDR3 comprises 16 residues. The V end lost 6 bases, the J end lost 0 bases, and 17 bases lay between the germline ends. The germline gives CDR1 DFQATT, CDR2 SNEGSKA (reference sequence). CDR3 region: CSAHPLAEANTGELFF. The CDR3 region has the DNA TGCAGTGCCCACCCACTGGCGGAGGCGAACACCGGGGAGCTGTTTTTT.

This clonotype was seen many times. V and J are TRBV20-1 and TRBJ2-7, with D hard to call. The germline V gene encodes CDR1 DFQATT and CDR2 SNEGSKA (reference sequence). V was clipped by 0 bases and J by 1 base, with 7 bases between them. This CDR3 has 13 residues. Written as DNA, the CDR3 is TGCAGTGCTAGAGATAGGGCATCCTACGAGCAGTACTTC. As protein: CSARDRASYEQYF.

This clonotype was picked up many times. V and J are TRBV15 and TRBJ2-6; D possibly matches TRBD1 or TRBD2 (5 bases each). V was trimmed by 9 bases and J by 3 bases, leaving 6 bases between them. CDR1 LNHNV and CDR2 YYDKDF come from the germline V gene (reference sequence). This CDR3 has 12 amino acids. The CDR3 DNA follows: TGTGCCACGGGGGTTGGGGCCAACGTCCTGACTTTC. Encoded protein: CATGVGANVLTF.

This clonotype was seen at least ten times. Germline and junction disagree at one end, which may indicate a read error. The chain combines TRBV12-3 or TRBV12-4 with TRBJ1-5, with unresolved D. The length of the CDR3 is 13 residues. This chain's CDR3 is CASSLGEGQPQHF. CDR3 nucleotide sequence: TGTGCTAGCAGCTTGGGCGAGGGTCAGCCCCAGCATTTT.

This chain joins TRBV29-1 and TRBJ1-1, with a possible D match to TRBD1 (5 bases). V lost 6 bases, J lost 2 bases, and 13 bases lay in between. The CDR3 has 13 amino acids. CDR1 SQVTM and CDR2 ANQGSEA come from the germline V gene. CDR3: CSVSETDNTEAFF. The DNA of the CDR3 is TGCAGCGTCTCCGAGACAGATAACACTGAAGCTTTCTTT.

This CDR3 reads CSVMTGEQETQYF. Written as DNA, the CDR3 is TGCAGCGTTATGACAGGGGAACAAGAGACCCAGTACTTC. V gene TRBV29-1 combines with J gene TRBJ2-5; 8 nucleotides agree with TRBD1. After removal of 5 bases from V and 2 bases from J, the junction contained 4 bases not matched to a gene. The V gene's germline CDR1 is SQVTM and CDR2 ANQGSEA. The CDR3 totals 13 residues.

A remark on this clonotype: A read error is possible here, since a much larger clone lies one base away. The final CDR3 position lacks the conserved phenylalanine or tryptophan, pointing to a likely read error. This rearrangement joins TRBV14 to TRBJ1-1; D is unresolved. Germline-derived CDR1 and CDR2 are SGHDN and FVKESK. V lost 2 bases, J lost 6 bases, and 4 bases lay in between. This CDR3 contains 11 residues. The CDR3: CASSQRAEAFL. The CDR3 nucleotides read TGTGCCAGCAGCCAAAGGGCTGAAGCTTTCCTT.

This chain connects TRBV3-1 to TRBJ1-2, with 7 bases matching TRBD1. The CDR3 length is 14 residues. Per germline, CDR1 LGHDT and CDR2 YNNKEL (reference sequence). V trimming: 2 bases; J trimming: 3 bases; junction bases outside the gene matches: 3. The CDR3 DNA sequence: TGTGCCAGCAGCCAAACAGGGGCGGACTATGGCTACACCTTC. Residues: CASSQTGADYGYTF.

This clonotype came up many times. This CDR3 reads CASSQGNFGYTF. DNA for the CDR3: TGTGCCAGCAGCCAAGGGAATTTCGGCTACACCTTC. The chain carries TRBV7-9 and TRBJ1-2; D not resolved. With 5 bases removed from V and 8 bases from J, the gap between germline ends came to 12 bases. The CDR3 extends over 12 amino acids. From germline, CDR1 is SEHNR and CDR2 FQNEAQ (reference sequence).

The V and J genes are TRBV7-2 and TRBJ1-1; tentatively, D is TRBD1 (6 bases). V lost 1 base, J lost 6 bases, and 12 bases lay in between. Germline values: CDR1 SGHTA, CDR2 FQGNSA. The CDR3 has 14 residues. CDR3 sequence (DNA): TGTGCCAGCAGCTTAGTAAGGGGGGCGGCTGAAGCTTTCTTT. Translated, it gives CASSLVRGAAEAFF.